What follows are 25 T cell receptor beta chains derived from one specimen sequenced in a study of regulatory T cells in long-lasting Graves disease. Time point defined: persistent/refractory GD, antithyroid drugs over 5 years with positive TRAb. TCR sequences were obtained from RNA taken from PBMCs. Construction of TCR beta libraries relied on iRepertoire HTBI primers and on Arm-PCR targeting CDR3 regions. One entry per CDR3 protein, called by TCRdb with MiXCR from the multiplex PCR reads. The sample lists 350,000 to 450,000 distinct CDR3 sequences; roughly 24% were seen once. The sample was peripheral blood mononuclear cells (PBMCs), taken when the disease was refractory, from a patient treated with antithyroid drugs. The origin of the receptors is a woman aged 35 to 49 with Graves disease.

The CDR3 here is CASGLSSGGRNEQYF. The CDR3 DNA is TGTGCCAGCGGACTAAGCTCGGGGGGCCGGAACGAGCAGTACTTC. The V gene is TRBV28, the J gene TRBJ2-7; D may be TRBD2 (7 bases). V lost 8 bases to trimming and J lost 5 bases, with 22 bases between them. From germline, CDR1 is MDHEN and CDR2 SYDVKM. CDR3 length equals 15 residues.

This clonotype has at least ten counts. This chain links TRBV28 with TRBJ2-2, with unresolved D. V lost 6 bases to trimming and J lost 0 bases, with 14 bases between them. The CDR3 has 16 amino acids. CDR1 MDHEN and CDR2 SYDVKM come from the germline V gene. CDR3 nucleotide sequence: TGTGCCAGCAGCCTTGGCCGAAAGCCGAACACCGGGGAGCTGTTTTTT. Translation: CASSLGRKPNTGELFF.

This clonotype was recorded only once. This sequence is one base from a far larger clone and is likely a read error. The chain couples TRBV7-8 to TRBJ2-6, with 9 bases identical to TRBD2. TRBJ2-7 explains the end of the DNA better; the J call may be wrong. The CDR3 extends over 15 amino acids. From germline, CDR1 is SGHVS and CDR2 FQNEAQ. The CDR3 protein is CASNLSSGRWGEQYF. The CDR3 region has the DNA TGTGCCAGCAACCTCTCAAGCGGGAGGTGGGGAGAGCAGTACTTC.

J is TRBJ2-7 and V is TRBV13; no reliable D call. CDR3 length: 12 amino acids. CDR1 and CDR2 from the germline V gene are PRHDT and FYEKMQ (reference sequence). V was clipped by 0 bases and J by 5 bases, with 5 bases between them. For the CDR3, the DNA is TGTGCCAGCAGCTTAGGTCACCACGAGCAGTACTTC. It encodes CASSLGHHEQYF.

In this sample, this clonotype turned up a few times. V gene TRBV27 combines with J gene TRBJ2-2; D remains ambiguous. Trimming removed 5 bases from V and 2 bases from J, with 9 bases in between. Germline lookup yields CDR1 MNHEY and CDR2 SMNVEV (reference sequence). This CDR3 has 14 amino acids. CDR3 in amino acids: CASSIGGNTGELFF. CDR3 bases: TGTGCCAGCAGTATAGGTGGCAACACCGGGGAGCTGTTTTTT.

This clonotype occurred many times. The chain joins TRBV2 to TRBJ2-2, with TRBD2 matching 12 bases. The CDR3 runs to 17 residues. The V and J ends lost 8 bases and 8 bases, in that order; junction bases with no gene match: 15. Germline CDR1 and CDR2: SNHLY and FYNNEI. CDR3 residues: CASVKGKTSGSRGELFF. Here the CDR3 DNA reads TGTGCCAGCGTGAAAGGGAAGACTAGCGGGAGTCGTGGGGAGCTGTTTTTT.

This clonotype was seen at least ten times. The V and J genes are TRBV5-1 and TRBJ1-1; tentative D call: TRBD1 (6 bases). The CDR3 covers 16 residues. Trimming removed 3 bases from V and 0 bases from J, with 15 bases in between. CDR1 is SGHRS and CDR2 is YFSETQ in the germline V gene. The CDR3 DNA is TGCGCCAGCAGCTCCGGGACATTCATCATGAACACTGAAGCTTTCTTT. Amino acid sequence: CASSSGTFIMNTEAFF.

In this sample, this clonotype turned up a few times. The chain is built from TRBV29-1 and TRBJ2-7, with TRBD1 matching over 9 bases. This CDR3 region has 13 residues. Germline values: CDR1 SQVTM, CDR2 ANQGSEA. The CDR3 reads CFHRDREQPEQYF. The CDR3 bases are TGCTTCCACCGGGACAGGGAACAACCCGAGCAGTACTTC.

The V and J genes are TRBV7-2 and TRBJ2-5; D is ambiguous. The germline V gene encodes CDR1 SGHTA and CDR2 FQGNSA. V was shortened by 5 bases and J by 2 bases, with 9 bases between the two germline ends. The CDR3 is 13 amino acids. Here the CDR3 reads CASSDQEQETQYF. As DNA, the CDR3 is TGTGCCAGCAGCGACCAAGAACAAGAGACCCAGTACTTC.

This clonotype was counted a few times. J is TRBJ2-7 and V is TRBV10-2; the D gene is possibly TRBD2 (6 bases). Per germline, CDR1 WSHSY and CDR2 SAAADI. CDR3 size: 14 residues. Deletions cut 3 bases from V and 0 bases from J, with 9 bases between. The CDR3 DNA is TGCGCCAGCAGTGAAGGGCGGGGCTCCTACGAGCAGTACTTC. Its translation is CASSEGRGSYEQYF.

This clonotype showed up many times. V is TRBV19 and J is TRBJ2-2, with 7 bases identical to TRBD1. CDR1 and CDR2 from the germline V gene are LNHDA and SQIVND (reference sequence). After removal of 5 bases from V and 0 bases from J, the junction contained 0 bases not matched to a gene. The CDR3 contains 14 residues. The chain's CDR3 is CASSGTANTGELFF. DNA of the CDR3: TGTGCCAGTAGTGGGACAGCGAACACCGGGGAGCTGTTTTTT.

The chain employs TRBV4-1 and TRBJ2-7; 7 positions match TRBD1. This CDR3 is built from 15 residues. CDR1 MGHRA and CDR2 YSYEKL come from the germline V gene. The V gene end was trimmed by 4 bases and the J gene end by 10 bases; junction bases not matched to a gene: 16. CDR3 coding DNA: TGCGCCAGCAGCCCCGAGGGACAGTTTACGAGCGTCCAGTACTTC. Amino acids: CASSPEGQFTSVQYF.

There are many counts of this clonotype. The chain uses TRBV20-1 and TRBJ1-1; no clear D. Trimming stripped 1 base from V and 3 bases from J, with 6 bases between. This CDR3 has 12 amino acids. Germline V gene data show CDR1 as DFQATT and CDR2 as SNEGSKA (reference sequence). The CDR3 nucleotides read TGCAGTGCTAGAGGTGTAGACACTGAAGCTTTCTTT. The encoded protein is CSARGVDTEAFF.

This clonotype was seen at least ten times. V gene TRBV18 combines with J gene TRBJ2-5; D is ambiguous. This CDR3 is 13 amino acids long. Trimming took off 1 base at V and 4 bases at J, with 7 bases between the two ends. Germline V lookup: CDR1 KGHSH, CDR2 LQKENI. The CDR3 nucleotides are TGTGCCAGCTCACCACGATCCGGAGAGACCCAGTACTTC. Translating gives CASSPRSGETQYF.

The chain uses TRBV3-1 and TRBJ2-1; 8 nucleotides match TRBD2. CDR3 length: 15 amino acids. V dropped 0 bases and J dropped 9; count of bases not matched to a gene: 7. CDR1 LGHDT and CDR2 YNNKEL come from the germline V gene (reference sequence). CDR3 sequence (DNA): TGTGCCAGCAGCCAAGAGGGAGCTAGCGGGTTTGAGCAGTTCTTC. Amino acid sequence: CASSQEGASGFEQFF.

Ten or more counts support this clonotype. The CDR3, as DNA: TGTGCCAGCAGCCAAGACGCCAGGGGTATCTCCCAAGAGACCCAGTACTTC. As protein: CASSQDARGISQETQYF. This chain links TRBV3-1 with TRBJ2-5, with D perhaps TRBD1 (6 bases). Germline V gene lookup returns CDR1 LGHDT and CDR2 YNNKEL (reference sequence). V dropped 0 bases and J dropped 1 base, with 15 bases sitting between them. CDR3 length: 17 residues.

This clonotype was seen repeatedly, ten times or more. The CDR3 is CASSKGVEGPQHF. DNA for the CDR3: TGTGCCAGCAGCAAGGGCGTGGAAGGTCCCCAGCATTTT. The chain uses TRBV2 and TRBJ1-5; D not certain. The germline gives CDR1 SNHLY, CDR2 FYNNEI. Trimming left V 6 bases short and J 10 bases short, with 16 bases between. This CDR3 region has 13 residues.

This clonotype has at least ten counts. The chain carries TRBV19 and TRBJ2-5, with 7 bases matching TRBD1. Per the germline V gene, CDR1 is LNHDA and CDR2 is SQIVND (reference sequence). After removal of 2 bases from V and 5 bases from J, the junction contained 8 bases not matched to a gene. The CDR3 is 15 residues long. The CDR3 nucleotides read TGTGCCAGTAGTATAACTTCGACAGGGCGGGAGACCCAGTACTTC. Protein product: CASSITSTGRETQYF.

The rearrangement joins TRBV3-1 to TRBJ1-2; maybe TRBD1 (6 bases). Trimming removed 0 bases from V and 6 bases from J, with 11 bases in between. Germline V gene lookup returns CDR1 LGHDT and CDR2 YNNKEL (reference sequence). CDR3 length: 14 amino acids. This CDR3 reads CASSQDQGKDGYTF. The CDR3 DNA is TGTGCCAGCAGCCAAGATCAGGGGAAGGATGGCTACACCTTC.

This clonotype was seen only a few times. V and J are TRBV10-2 and TRBJ2-7; 8 nucleotides agree with TRBD1. Germline CDR1 WSHSY, CDR2 SAAADI. This CDR3 spans 13 amino acids. Trimming cost V 8 bases and J 6 bases; bases outside gene matches: 9. The CDR3 nucleotides are TGCGCCAGCGGGCCAGGGGACAGGAGCGAGCAGTACTTC. Protein sequence: CASGPGDRSEQYF.

This clonotype appeared many times. V gene TRBV20-1 combines with J gene TRBJ2-1, with D uncertain. This CDR3 region has 13 residues. The V gene's germline CDR1 is DFQATT and CDR2 SNEGSKA (reference sequence). V gave up 2 bases and J gave up 5 bases, with 10 bases separating them. Here the CDR3 reads CSARLPPDNEQFF. CDR3 nucleotides: TGCAGTGCTAGACTCCCTCCGGACAATGAGCAGTTCTTC.

This clonotype was detected ten times or more. V is TRBV11-2 and J is TRBJ1-2; tentative D call: TRBD1 (6 bases). The CDR3 extends over 16 amino acids. The germline CDR1 and CDR2 sequences are SGHAT and FQNNGV. Trimming stripped 2 bases from V and 8 bases from J, with 21 bases between. Written as DNA, the CDR3 is TGTGCCAGCAGCTTATCTCCCCATGGGACACCGCTCGGCTACACCTTC. This sequence encodes CASSLSPHGTPLGYTF. Filled out from reference TRBV11-2 and TRBJ1-2, the complete variable domain reads EAGVAQSPRYKIIEKRQSVAFWCNPISGHATLYWYQQILGQGPKLLIQFQNNGVVDDSQLPKDRFSAERLKGVDSTLKIQPAKLEDSAVYLCASSLSPHGTPLGYTFGSGTRLTVV.

This clonotype was recorded many times. The chain couples TRBV6-5 to TRBJ1-2, with a tentative D call TRBD1 (6 bases). The CDR3 spans 16 residues. CDR1 and CDR2 (germline): MNHEY, SVGAGI. V lost 4 bases and J lost 1, with 16 bases in between. DNA for the CDR3: TGTGCCAGCAGTTTGGGGGACACACGCCATAACTATGGCTACACCTTC. Protein sequence: CASSLGDTRHNYGYTF.

In regard to this clonotype: At one end the junction does not follow the germline gene, possibly because of a read error. This sequence joins TRBV7-7 and TRBJ2-7, with 9 bases that match TRBD2. Germline V gene data show CDR1 as SSHAT and CDR2 as FNYEAQ (reference sequence). This CDR3 is built from 17 residues. In DNA form, the CDR3 reads TGTGCTAGCAGCTTCTTTTTCAGCGGGAGGCCTAACGGGGAGCAGTACTTC. Amino acids: CASSFFFSGRPNGEQYF.

This CDR3 is CASSPGYRDYSYEQYF. CDR3 in DNA: TGTGCCAGCTCACCGGGCTACCGGGACTACTCCTACGAGCAGTACTTC. This chain links TRBV11-2 with TRBJ2-7; 7 nucleotides line up with TRBD2. Germline CDR1 and CDR2: SGHAT and FQNNGV. This CDR3 region has 16 residues. The V segment lost 8 bases and the J segment 0 bases; nucleotides outside the gene matches: 13.